This T cell receptor (beta chain) was recovered during a study of blood T cell repertoires in COVID-19. TCRdb keeps only in-frame clones here, not all; method: immunoSEQ multiplex PCR. This repertoire shows under 130,000 clones, roughly 84% found once; its top ten account for approximately 12%. This CDR3 region has 12 residues. The germline CDR1 and CDR2 sequences are KGHDR and SFDVKD. V dropped 4 bases and J dropped 7 bases, with 9 bases sitting between them. This receptor was taken from a human donor in a cohort sampled during active or convalescent COVID-19. The specimen sequenced was peripheral blood. V usage is TRBV24-1 and J usage is TRBJ1-1, with D possibly matching TRBD1 (5 bases). CDR3 DNA: TGTGCCACCAGTGAACCCCAGGGTGAAGCTTTCTTT. This encodes CATSEPQGEAFF.